The next 29 T cell receptor beta chains were all read from a single sample in a study of T cell changes during pregnancy in multiple sclerosis. The protocol was immunoSEQ multiplex PCR, while the TCRdb copy is restricted to in-frame clones and leaves out a portion. The sample has around 65,000 clones, over 75% seen once; the top ten hold 1.5% to 2%. The sequences come from peripheral blood, collected in the first trimester of pregnancy. These receptors were taken from a female donor with multiple sclerosis, enrolled in a pregnancy study.

The J gene is TRBJ2-3, the V gene TRBV11-2, with D possibly being TRBD2 (5 bases). The V and J ends lost 2 bases and 1 base respectively, with 13 bases between them. This CDR3 comprises 16 residues. Germline V gene lookup returns CDR1 SGHAT and CDR2 FQNNGV. CDR3 loop: CASSLSPERGTDTQYF. The CDR3 nucleotides are TGTGCCAGCAGCTTATCCCCGGAGAGGGGCACAGATACGCAGTATTTT.

In this sample, this clone turned up a few times. The gene calls are TRBV4-2 and TRBJ1-4, with 7 bases fitting TRBD1. Trimming cost V 2 bases and J 11 bases; bases outside gene matches: 11. This CDR3 contains 15 residues. Germline CDR1 and CDR2: LGHNA and YNFKEQ. DNA for the CDR3: TGTGCCAGCAGCCAACCAGGACAGGCGGACGAGAAACTGTTTTTT. This codes for CASSQPGQADEKLFF.

The chain has TRBV20-1 and TRBJ2-1, with D tentatively TRBD2 (5 bases). The ends were cut back, 3 bases at V and 9 bases at J, with 6 bases in the middle. Germline V CDR1 and CDR2: DFQATT, SNEGSKA (reference sequence). The CDR3 consists of 10 residues. As DNA, the CDR3 is TGCAGTGCTAGTCGGGGTGAGCAGTTCTTC. Amino acids: CSASRGEQFF.

The rearrangement uses TRBV19 and TRBJ1-5; the match to TRBD1 covers 7 bases. CDR3 size: 16 residues. V lost 4 bases to trimming and J lost 7 bases; unmatched junction nucleotides: 13. CDR1 and CDR2 from the germline V gene are LNHDA and SQIVND (reference sequence). CDR3 region: CASSTINRGLGQPQHF. Here the CDR3 DNA reads TGTGCCAGTAGTACGATTAACAGGGGACTGGGACAGCCCCAGCATTTT.

This sequence joins TRBV5-6 and TRBJ2-3; TRBD2 agrees at 10 bases. This CDR3 is built from 15 residues. V lost 1 base, J lost 3 bases, and 2 bases stayed unmatched. Germline V gives CDR1 SGHDT, CDR2 YYEEEE. For the CDR3, the DNA is TGTGCCAGCAGCTTGCCGGGACTAGCGACAGATACGCAGTATTTT. This sequence encodes CASSLPGLATDTQYF. The full variable domain, in which reference TRBV5-6 and TRBJ2-3 provide the parts outside the CDR3, is DAGVTQSPTHLIKTRGQQVTLRCSPKSGHDTVSWYQQALGQGPQFIFQYYEEEERQRGNFPDRFSGHQFPNYSSELNVNALLLGDSALYLCASSLPGLATDTQYFGPGTRLTVL.

The V gene is TRBV5-1, the J gene TRBJ2-1; 9 nucleotides agree with TRBD2. V dropped 4 bases and J dropped 7; count of bases not matched to a gene: 9. The CDR3 sequence is 15 residues long. CDR1 and CDR2 from the germline V gene are SGHRS and YFSETQ. CDR3 in DNA: TGCGCCAGCAGCCCCGGACTAGCGCCTGGGAATGAGCAGTTCTTC. This gives the protein CASSPGLAPGNEQFF.

CDR3 loop: CASSVGTSGSSGGQYF. The CDR3 DNA sequence: TGTGCCAGCAGCGTTGGGACTAGCGGGAGCTCGGGAGGGCAGTACTTC. The chain has TRBV7-2 and TRBJ2-7; 14 bases are shared with TRBD2. The germline CDR1 and CDR2 sequences are SGHTA and FQGNSA. The CDR3 totals 16 residues. V gave up 5 bases and J gave up 9 bases; unmatched junction bases: 12.

In this sample, this clone turned up once. For the CDR3, the DNA is TGCGCCAGCAGCCACCCGGCTAGACGAGGCGAGCAGTACTTC. Protein sequence: CASSHPARRGEQYF. V gene TRBV4-1 combines with J gene TRBJ2-7; D gene uncertain. Trimming cost V 3 bases and J 6 bases, with 15 bases left between them. Per germline, CDR1 MGHRA and CDR2 YSYEKL. The CDR3 is 14 residues long.

This clone occurred once. The V and J genes are TRBV28 and TRBJ1-5; a possible D gene is TRBD1 (6 bases). The CDR3 is 14 amino acids. Germline values: CDR1 MDHEN, CDR2 SYDVKM. Trimming cost V 3 bases and J 9 bases, with 15 bases left between them. The CDR3 is CASSFWGGGGPQHF. DNA of the CDR3: TGTGCCAGCAGTTTTTGGGGAGGGGGAGGGCCCCAGCATTTT.

The chain recombines TRBV2 with TRBJ2-1; tentative D call: TRBD1 (8 bases). This CDR3 has 16 amino acids. Deletions cut 6 bases from V and 3 bases from J, with 18 bases between. Germline CDR1 is SNHLY and CDR2 is FYNNEI. The CDR3 loop is CASRRGGTGGYNEQFF. In DNA, the CDR3 is TGTGCCAGCAGGAGGGGGGGTACAGGGGGCTACAATGAGCAGTTCTTC.

With regard to this clone: The same CDR3 arises from other DNA sequences in this sample as well. This chain uses TRBV18 with TRBJ2-2, with 12 bases fitting TRBD1. The CDR3 is made up of 16 amino acids. V lost 3 bases and J lost 5; bases outside the gene matches: 4. Per the germline V gene, CDR1 is KGHSH and CDR2 is LQKENI. The CDR3 sequence is CASSPPGQGATGELFF. The DNA of the CDR3 is TGTGCCAGCTCACCCCCGGGACAGGGGGCGACCGGGGAGCTGTTTTTT.

The CDR3 nucleotides read TGTGCCAGTAGTACCAGGACAGGACCCACCTACGAGCAGTACTTC. The encoded protein is CASSTRTGPTYEQYF. The genes are TRBV19 and TRBJ2-7; TRBD1 matches at 7 bases. The junction had 8 bases not matched to a gene; V was cut back by 4 bases and J by 2 bases. Germline V gene lookup returns CDR1 LNHDA and CDR2 SQIVND (reference sequence). The CDR3 runs 15 residues.

V gene TRBV14 combines with J gene TRBJ2-1; 7 nucleotides agree with TRBD2. Trimming cost V 4 bases and J 5 bases; bases outside gene matches: 8. CDR3 length: 15 residues. Germline V gene data show CDR1 as SGHDN and CDR2 as FVKESK. The CDR3 spells CASSPLGLGNNEQFF. CDR3 DNA sequence: TGTGCCAGCAGCCCCCTTGGACTAGGGAACAATGAGCAGTTCTTC. Full variable domain (missing parts from reference TRBV14 and TRBJ2-1): EAGVTQFPSHSVIEKGQTVTLRCDPISGHDNLYWYRRVMGKEIKFLLHFVKESKQDESGMPNNRFLAERTGGTYSTLKVQPAELEDSGVYFCASSPLGLGNNEQFFGPGTRLTVL.

The chain joins TRBV28 to TRBJ2-3, with 7 nucleotides matching TRBD1. This CDR3 region has 14 residues. Trimming at V came to 7 bases and at J to 4 bases, leaving 8 bases not matched to a gene. CDR1 and CDR2 (germline): MDHEN, SYDVKM. The CDR3 DNA reads as TGTGCCAGCACCACGACAGGGCTAGCAGATACGCAGTATTTT. It encodes CASTTTGLADTQYF.

The chain joins TRBV29-1 to TRBJ2-1; D possibly corresponds to TRBD2 (6 bases). Deletions cut 7 bases from V and 6 bases from J, with 13 bases between. Germline values: CDR1 SQVTM, CDR2 ANQGSEA. The CDR3 extends over 12 amino acids. CDR3 loop: CSAGLPTNEQFF. CDR3 DNA sequence: TGCAGCGCGGGACTTCCTACCAATGAGCAGTTCTTC.

This sequence joins TRBV7-8 and TRBJ2-7, with D perhaps matching TRBD2 (5 bases). The V and J ends lost 0 bases and 0 bases respectively, with 9 bases between them. This CDR3 comprises 15 residues. CDR1 and CDR2 from the germline V gene are SGHVS and FQNEAQ. The CDR3 loop is CASSLAAGNSYEQYF. DNA for the CDR3: TGTGCCAGCAGCTTAGCAGCCGGGAACTCCTACGAGCAGTACTTC.

The chain links TRBV5-1 to TRBJ2-1; 8 nucleotides match TRBD1. The length of the CDR3 is 15 residues. The V gene's germline CDR1 is SGHRS and CDR2 YFSETQ. Germline trimming cut 4 bases from V and 7 bases from J; bases unmatched to any gene: 10. The CDR3 is CASSVPGGALNEQFF. CDR3 nucleotides: TGCGCCAGCAGCGTCCCAGGGGGCGCGTTAAATGAGCAGTTCTTC.

This rearrangement joins TRBV7-3 to TRBJ2-2, with TRBD2 matching over 12 bases. Germline values: CDR1 SGHTA, CDR2 FQGTGA. Trimming removed 5 bases from V and 3 bases from J; junction bases left unmatched: 7. This CDR3 spans 17 amino acids. The CDR3 DNA sequence: TGTGCCAGCAGCCCGACTAGCGGGAGACACCACACCGGGGAGCTGTTTTTT. Its translation is CASSPTSGRHHTGELFF. Full variable domain (remainder filled in from reference TRBV7-3 and TRBJ2-2): GAGVSQTPSNKVTEKGKYVELRCDPISGHTALYWYRQSLGQGPEFLIYFQGTGAADDSGLPNDRFFAVRPEGSVSTLKIQRTERGDSAVYLCASSPTSGRHHTGELFFGEGSRLTVL.

The chain links TRBV5-1 to TRBJ2-2; possibly TRBD1 for D (5 bases). V lost 1 base and J lost 5, with 12 bases in between. This CDR3 has 15 amino acids. CDR1 and CDR2 from the germline V gene are SGHRS and YFSETQ. CDR3 in amino acids: CASSLFSKGTGELFF. In DNA, the CDR3 is TGCGCCAGCAGCTTGTTCTCGAAGGGGACCGGGGAGCTGTTTTTT.

A single count supports this clone. The chain is built from TRBV11-2 and TRBJ1-4; possibly TRBD1 for D (6 bases). This CDR3 has 16 residues. Germline CDR1 and CDR2: SGHAT and FQNNGV. V lost 2 bases to trimming and J lost 2 bases, with 12 bases between them. CDR3: CASSLNSGGTNEKLFF. The CDR3 DNA reads as TGTGCCAGCAGCTTAAATTCTGGGGGCACTAATGAAAAACTGTTTTTT.

The genes are TRBV18 and TRBJ1-4; 8 bases match TRBD1. The J segment lost 8 bases and the V segment lost 3 bases, leaving 11 bases of the junction unmatched. The CDR3 is made up of 16 amino acids. Germline assignment: CDR1 KGHSH and CDR2 LQKENI. The CDR3 reads CASSPQGAKRQEKLFF. The CDR3 nucleotides are TGTGCCAGCTCACCGCAGGGGGCAAAGAGACAGGAAAAACTGTTTTTT.

The table lists this clone with a count of one. The chain carries TRBV11-2 and TRBJ2-7, with D possibly being TRBD1 (5 bases). Trimming pared 0 bases from V and 5 bases from J, leaving 14 bases between. This CDR3 contains 15 residues. Germline V gene sequence: CDR1 SGHAT, CDR2 FQNNGV. The CDR3 loop reads CASSLEGAPLDEQYF. Written as DNA, the CDR3 is TGTGCCAGCAGCTTAGAAGGGGCCCCCCTCGACGAGCAGTACTTC.

The chain is built from TRBV2 and TRBJ2-3, with 7 bases matching TRBD1. After removal of 10 bases from V and 1 base from J, the junction contained 11 bases not matched to a gene. Germline CDR1 SNHLY, CDR2 FYNNEI. The CDR3 has 15 amino acids. This chain's CDR3 is CATYPYGQGTDTQYF. DNA for the CDR3: TGTGCCACTTACCCATACGGACAGGGCACAGATACGCAGTATTTT. Together with reference TRBV2 and TRBJ2-3, the CDR3 gives the full variable domain: EPEVTQTPSHQVTQMGQEVILRCVPISNHLYFYWYRQILGQKVEFLVSFYNNEISEKSEIFDDQFSVERPDGSNFTLKIRSTKLEDSAMYFCATYPYGQGTDTQYFGPGTRLTVL.

J is TRBJ2-7 and V is TRBV13; weak D call: TRBD2 (6 bases). Germline lookup yields CDR1 PRHDT and CDR2 FYEKMQ (reference sequence). Trimming shortened V by 5 bases and J by 3 bases, and 8 bases separated the two germline ends. CDR3 length equals 12 residues. The CDR3 here is CASSPGVYEQYF. The CDR3 coding sequence is TGTGCCAGCAGCCCGGGGGTCTACGAGCAGTACTTC.

This chain links TRBV4-3 with TRBJ2-5; 9 bases fit TRBD2. Germline CDR1 and CDR2: LGHNA and YSLEER. The CDR3 length is 17 residues. J lost 3 bases, V lost 1 base, and 9 bases had no gene match. The CDR3 coding sequence is TGCGCCAGCAGCCAAGGTCTTAGCGGGAGAGGGGAAGAGACCCAGTACTTC. Its translation is CASSQGLSGRGEETQYF.

V gene TRBV28 combines with J gene TRBJ2-7, with 9 positions matching TRBD2. The CDR3 has 12 residues. Germline V gene sequence: CDR1 MDHEN, CDR2 SYDVKM. V shed 8 bases, J shed 9 bases, and the junction held 8 bases outside the gene matches. CDR3 bases: TGTGCCAGCGCGGGAGGGTCGATCGGGCAGTACTTC. This sequence encodes CASAGGSIGQYF.

CDR3 region: CASGWRTSGSYEQYF. As DNA, the CDR3 is TGCGCCAGCGGATGGCGGACTAGCGGCAGCTACGAGCAGTACTTC. The V call is TRBV10-2, the J call TRBJ2-7, with 10 bases lining up with TRBD2. The germline V gene encodes CDR1 WSHSY and CDR2 SAAADI. Trimming removed 8 bases from V and 3 bases from J; junction bases left unmatched: 10. The CDR3 length is 15 residues.

This clone appeared a single time. The chain uses TRBV9 and TRBJ2-1; 13 nucleotides line up with TRBD2. V shed 2 bases, J shed 9 bases, and the junction held 8 bases outside the gene matches. From germline, CDR1 is SGDLS and CDR2 YYNGEE. The CDR3 loop spans 16 amino acids. The CDR3 region is CASSVGLAGERGEQFF. The CDR3 DNA is TGTGCCAGCAGCGTTGGACTAGCGGGAGAAAGAGGTGAGCAGTTCTTC.

The chain carries TRBV4-1 and TRBJ2-3; perhaps TRBD2 as D (7 bases). The CDR3 runs to 19 residues. Looked up from germline, CDR1 is MGHRA and CDR2 is YSYEKL. Trimming cost V 0 bases and J 1 base, with 20 bases left between them. CDR3 nucleotide sequence: TGCGCCAGCAGCCAAGATAGGGGGGGTACCCGGGGGGGCACAGATACGCAGTATTTT. It yields the protein CASSQDRGGTRGGTDTQYF.